Listed below are T cell receptor beta chains from one sample, sequenced in a study of beta chain features in type 1 diabetes. Sequencing used immunoSEQ multiplex PCR; TCRdb keeps in-frame clones, though not all of them. The sample carries 250,000 or so clones, roughly 13% recorded once. Sequencing was done on a sample of naive CD4+ T cells from blood. The receptors here all came from a man aged 25-45 years with type 1 diabetes. Both conserved end residues are part of each CDR3. D genes are given only for firm matches. Clone size, where shown, is once, few, many, or a class for clones that have expanded.

d_gene | j_gene | v_gene | abundance | CDR3aa | CDR3nt
- | TRBJ1-2 | TRBV29-1 | - | CSVVVQGTNYGYTF | TGCAGCGTTGTGGTGCAGGGAACTAACTATGGCTACACCTTC
- | TRBJ1-2 | TRBV30 | - | CAWSLRGSYGYTF | TGTGCCTGGAGTCTTCGGGGTTCCTATGGCTACACCTTC
- | TRBJ1-6 | TRBV6-5 | - | CASSYDSNNSPLHF | TGTGCCAGCAGTTACGACAGTAATAATTCACCCCTCCACTTT
- | TRBJ2-7 | TRBV21-1 | - | CASSKLRRGQGYEQYF | TGTGCCAGCAGCAAATTGCGGCGGGGACAGGGCTACGAGCAGTACTTC
- | TRBJ1-3 | TRBV6-1 | - | CASSDGRAGNTIYF | TGTGCCAGCAGTGACGGCAGGGCTGGAAACACCATATATTTT
- | TRBJ2-1 | TRBV11-2 | few | CASSLGRVQRDEQFF | TGTGCCAGCAGCCTAGGACGGGTCCAGCGGGATGAGCAGTTCTTC
- | TRBJ2-3 | TRBV29-1 | - | CSVEEAGSTDTQYF | TGCAGCGTTGAAGAGGCGGGGTCCACAGATACGCAGTATTTT
TRBD1 | TRBJ1-2 | TRBV2 | - | CASSPGQGRRGYTF | TGTGCCAGCAGCCCCGGACAGGGAAGGCGTGGCTACACCTTC
- | TRBJ2-7 | TRBV7-6 | few | CASSLDSNEQYF | TGTGCCAGCAGTTTGGACAGCAACGAGCAGTACTTC
- | TRBJ1-2 | TRBV18 | - | CASSEQGSGYTF | TGTGCCAGCTCCGAACAGGGTAGCGGCTACACCTTC
- | TRBJ1-2 | TRBV25-1 | - | CASSGVRGTGYTF | TGTGCCAGCAGTGGCGTCCGGGGTACTGGCTACACCTTC
- | TRBJ2-7 | TRBV4-1 | few | CASSRTASGQSRSYEQYF | TGCGCCAGCAGCCGCACAGCTTCCGGACAGTCCCGCTCCTACGAGCAGTACTTC
- | TRBJ1-1 | TRBV9 | few | CASSVATRGSGTEAFF | TGTGCCAGCAGCGTAGCTACGAGGGGGTCGGGCACTGAAGCTTTCTTT
- | TRBJ2-7 | TRBV5-4 | few | CASSLVQGEQYF | TGTGCCAGCAGCTTGGTCCAGGGCGAGCAGTACTTC
TRBD2 | TRBJ2-5 | TRBV6-6 | once | CASSYPLAGGQETQYF | TGTGCCAGCAGTTACCCACTAGCGGGGGGTCAAGAGACCCAGTACTTC
- | TRBJ1-6 | TRBV7-9 | - | CASTPNTAANSPLHF | TGTGCCAGCACGCCTAATACCGCGGCTAATTCACCCCTCCACTTT
TRBD1 | TRBJ1-1 | TRBV29-1 | - | CSVPHPGTGMNTEAFF | TGCAGCGTTCCACACCCCGGGACAGGGATGAACACTGAAGCTTTCTTT
TRBD1 | TRBJ1-1 | TRBV29-1 | few | CSAGTGKGSGEAFF | TGCAGCGCGGGGACAGGGAAGGGGAGTGGTGAAGCTTTCTTT
- | TRBJ2-7 | TRBV30 | - | CAWSGGVPAYEQYF | TGTGCCTGGAGTGGGGGGGTTCCGGCCTACGAGCAGTACTTC
TRBD2 | TRBJ2-3 | TRBV7-7 | - | CASSLEVGTSLDTQYF | TGTGCCAGCAGCTTAGAAGTTGGGACTAGCCTAGATACGCAGTATTTT
- | TRBJ1-3 | TRBV7-9 | - | CASCEGGGNTIYF | TGTGCCAGCTGTGAGGGCGGAGGAAACACCATATATTTT
TRBD1 | TRBJ2-6 | TRBV14 | - | CASSRMRTGFLGSGANVLTF | TGTGCCAGCAGCCGAATGAGGACAGGCTTCCTGGGGTCTGGGGCCAACGTCCTGACTTTC
TRBD1 | TRBJ2-7 | TRBV5-1 | - | CASGTRTGVYEQYF | TGCGCCAGCGGCACTAGGACAGGAGTCTACGAGCAGTACTTC
- | TRBJ2-7 | TRBV29-1 | - | CSVGRFGGGLYEQYF | TGCAGCGTTGGCCGATTTGGCGGGGGCCTCTACGAGCAGTACTTC
TRBD1 | TRBJ2-5 | TRBV6-1 | - | CASSRDRETQYF | TGTGCCAGCAGCCGGGACAGGGAGACCCAGTACTTC
- | TRBJ2-1 | TRBV10-3 | few | CAISVRQDGSEQFF | TGTGCCATCAGTGTCAGACAGGATGGTAGTGAGCAGTTCTTC
- | TRBJ1-3 | TRBV30 | few | CAWSDYISDSGNTIYF | TGTGCCTGGAGCGACTACATTAGCGACTCTGGAAACACCATATATTTT
TRBD2 | TRBJ2-7 | TRBV7-6 | few | CASSQRTSYEQYF | TGTGCCAGCAGCCAAAGGACTAGTTACGAGCAGTACTTC
- | TRBJ2-2 | TRBV18 | few | CATPRWGPNTGELFF | TGTGCCACCCCCCGATGGGGCCCGAACACCGGGGAGCTGTTTTTT
TRBD1 | TRBJ2-1 | TRBV11-2 | few | CASSLNRQGLGGGNEQFF | TGTGCCAGCAGCTTAAACCGACAGGGCCTAGGTGGTGGGAATGAGCAGTTCTTC
- | TRBJ2-7 | TRBV5-1 | - | CASSLATASYEQYF | TGCGCCAGCAGCTTGGCTACTGCCTCCTACGAGCAGTACTTC
- | TRBJ1-5 | TRBV18 | few | CASSPEGIQPQHF | TGTGCCAGCTCACCGGAGGGGATTCAGCCCCAGCATTTT
TRBD1 | TRBJ1-1 | TRBV18 | few | CASSPETGGFAEAFF | TGTGCCAGCTCACCGGAGACAGGGGGCTTTGCTGAAGCTTTCTTT
- | TRBJ1-2 | TRBV29-1 | few | CSVGTDKNYGYTF | TGCAGCGTTGGGACAGACAAAAACTATGGCTACACCTTC
- | TRBJ2-5 | TRBV30 | - | CAWSLVDQSQYF | TGTGCCTGGAGTCTAGTAGACCAGAGCCAGTACTTC
TRBD2 | TRBJ2-3 | TRBV6-1 | - | CASSEAFHSGRGADTQYF | TGTGCCAGCAGTGAAGCCTTCCACTCGGGGAGGGGCGCAGATACGCAGTATTTT
- | TRBJ2-5 | TRBV29-1 | few | CSVLLDPETQYF | TGCAGCGTCTTACTAGATCCGGAGACCCAGTACTTC
- | TRBJ2-7 | TRBV6-5 | - | CASSYQSTYEQYF | TGTGCCAGCAGTTACCAGTCCACCTACGAGCAGTACTTC
- | TRBJ1-4 | TRBV29-1 | - | CSVPELPMPQQEKLFF | TGCAGCGTCCCCGAACTTCCCATGCCACAGCAAGAAAAACTGTTTTTT
- | TRBJ1-2 | TRBV9 | few | CASSVGWGSNYGYTF | TGTGCCAGCAGCGTAGGATGGGGCAGTAACTATGGCTACACCTTC
TRBD2 | TRBJ2-5 | TRBV5-5 | few | CASSTILLAGQSGTQYF | TGTGCCAGCAGCACCATCTTACTAGCGGGCCAGAGCGGGACCCAGTACTTC
- | TRBJ1-1 | TRBV11-3 | - | CASSPPGSKNTEAFF | TGTGCCAGCAGCCCCCCCGGGTCAAAGAACACTGAAGCTTTCTTT
- | TRBJ2-1 | TRBV6-4 | once | CASSPGLASSYNEQFF | TGTGCCAGCAGCCCCGGGCTAGCTAGCTCCTACAATGAGCAGTTCTTC
- | TRBJ1-1 | TRBV5-1 | - | CASSLDDGSKRLAFF | TGCGCCAGCAGCTTGGATGACGGTAGCAAACGTTTGGCTTTCTTT
- | TRBJ2-5 | TRBV29-1 | - | CSASFQETQYF | TGCAGCGCGTCTTTCCAAGAGACCCAGTACTTC
TRBD1 | TRBJ1-2 | TRBV25-1 | - | CASSESGTVNYGYTF | TGTGCCAGCAGTGAATCAGGGACAGTTAACTATGGCTACACCTTC